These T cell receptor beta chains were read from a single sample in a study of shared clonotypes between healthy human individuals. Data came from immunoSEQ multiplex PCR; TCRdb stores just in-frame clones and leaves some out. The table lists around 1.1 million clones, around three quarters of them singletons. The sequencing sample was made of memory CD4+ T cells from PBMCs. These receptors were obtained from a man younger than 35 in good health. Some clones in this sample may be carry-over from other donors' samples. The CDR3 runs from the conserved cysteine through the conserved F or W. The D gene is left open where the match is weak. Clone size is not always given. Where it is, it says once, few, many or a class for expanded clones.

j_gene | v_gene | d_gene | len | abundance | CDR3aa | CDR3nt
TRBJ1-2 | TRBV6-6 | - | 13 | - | CASSRPESNGYTF | TGTGCCAGCAGTCGGCCTGAGTCTAATGGCTACACCTTC
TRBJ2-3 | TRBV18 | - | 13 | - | CASSPRDTDTQYF | TGTGCCAGCTCACCACGGGACACAGATACGCAGTATTTT
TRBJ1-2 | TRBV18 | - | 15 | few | CASSPTGQTNYGYTF | TGTGCCAGCTCACCGACAGGACAGACTAACTATGGCTACACCTTC
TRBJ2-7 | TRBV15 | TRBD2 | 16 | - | CATSRTTSGIAYEQYF | TGTGCCACCAGCAGAACCACTAGCGGGATCGCCTACGAGCAGTACTTC
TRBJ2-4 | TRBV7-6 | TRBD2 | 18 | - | CASSLGALRGEAKNIQYF | TGTGCCAGCAGCTTAGGGGCTCTGCGGGGGGAGGCCAAAAACATTCAGTACTTC
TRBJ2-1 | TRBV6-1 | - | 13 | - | CASSEVPPGEQFF | TGTGCCAGCAGTGAGGTCCCTCCCGGTGAGCAGTTCTTC
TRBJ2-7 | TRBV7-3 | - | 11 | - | CASSLSGGQYF | TGTGCCAGCAGCTTAAGTGGAGGGCAGTACTTC
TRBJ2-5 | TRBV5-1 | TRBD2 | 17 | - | CASSPRTSGRAGETQYF | TGCGCCAGCAGCCCCCGGACTAGCGGGAGGGCCGGGGAGACCCAGTACTTC
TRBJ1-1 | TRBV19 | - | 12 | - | CATRRTETEAFF | TGTGCCACCCGTCGAACAGAGACTGAAGCTTTCTTT
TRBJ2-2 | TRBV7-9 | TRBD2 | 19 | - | CASSQAPGLAGVRAGELFF | TGTGCCAGCAGCCAGGCACCAGGACTAGCGGGAGTTAGAGCCGGGGAGCTGTTTTTT
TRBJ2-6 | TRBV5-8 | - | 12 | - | CASNPGANVLTF | TGTGCCAGCAACCCTGGGGCCAACGTCCTGACTTTC
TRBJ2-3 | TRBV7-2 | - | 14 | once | CASSPDRFTDTQYF | TGTGCCAGCAGCCCCGACAGATTCACAGATACGCAGTATTTT
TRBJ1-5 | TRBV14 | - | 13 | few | CASSQGGRRPQHF | TGTGCCAGCAGCCAAGGGGGGAGAAGGCCCCAGCATTTT
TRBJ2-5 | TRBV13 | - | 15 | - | CASSGGQPYQETQYF | TGTGCCAGCAGCGGCGGACAGCCGTACCAAGAGACCCAGTACTTC
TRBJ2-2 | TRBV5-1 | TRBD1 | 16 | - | CASSDTGTGITGELFF | TGCGCCAGCAGCGACACCGGGACAGGGATAACCGGGGAGCTGTTTTTT
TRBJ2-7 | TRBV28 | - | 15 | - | CASRGGGSDRYEQYF | TGTGCCAGCAGGGGGGGCGGTAGCGACCGATACGAGCAGTACTTC
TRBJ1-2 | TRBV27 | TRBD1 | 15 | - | CASSYYRDSNYGYTF | TGTGCCAGCAGTTACTACCGGGACAGCAACTATGGCTACACCTTC
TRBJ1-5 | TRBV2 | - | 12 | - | CASSERVQPQHF | TGTGCCAGCAGTGAAAGGGTTCAGCCCCAGCATTTT
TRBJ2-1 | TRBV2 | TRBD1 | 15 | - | CASSGQGASYNEQFF | TGTGCCAGCAGTGGACAGGGGGCATCCTACAATGAGCAGTTCTTC
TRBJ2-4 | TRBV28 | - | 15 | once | CASSLAGFAGNIQYF | TGTGCCAGCAGTTTAGCGGGGTTTGCTGGAAACATTCAGTACTTC
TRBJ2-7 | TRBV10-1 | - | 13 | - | CASSYTARDEQYF | TGCGCCAGCAGTTATACCGCCAGAGACGAGCAGTACTTC
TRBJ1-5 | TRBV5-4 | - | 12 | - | CASSLTGQPQHF | TGTGCCAGCAGCTTAACAGGGCAGCCCCAGCATTTT
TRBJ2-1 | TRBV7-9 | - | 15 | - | CASSLVSGTRNEQFF | TGTGCCAGCAGCTTAGTCTCGGGGACGAGGAATGAGCAGTTCTTC
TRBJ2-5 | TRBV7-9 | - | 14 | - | CASSSMGTFETQYF | TGTGCCAGCAGCTCCATGGGAACTTTCGAGACCCAGTACTTC
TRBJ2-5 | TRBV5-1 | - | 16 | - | CASSLGQAPWQETQYF | TGCGCCAGCAGCTTGGGACAGGCGCCATGGCAAGAGACCCAGTACTTC
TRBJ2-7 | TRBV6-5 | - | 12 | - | CASSNPPGEQYF | TGTGCCAGCAGTAACCCGCCTGGCGAGCAGTACTTC
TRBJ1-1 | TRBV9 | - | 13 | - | CASSGRPNTEAFF | TGTGCCAGCAGCGGAAGGCCTAACACTGAAGCTTTCTTT
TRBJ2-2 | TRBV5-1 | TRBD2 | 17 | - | CASSRTSGRENTGELFF | TGCGCCAGCAGCCGGACTAGCGGGAGAGAGAACACCGGGGAGCTGTTTTTT
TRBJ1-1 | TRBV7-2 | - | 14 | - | CASAPSGVNTEAFF | TGTGCCAGCGCCCCGTCTGGAGTTAACACTGAAGCTTTCTTT
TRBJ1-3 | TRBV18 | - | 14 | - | CASSPPQAGNTIYF | TGTGCCAGCTCACCCCCCCAGGCTGGAAACACCATATATTTT
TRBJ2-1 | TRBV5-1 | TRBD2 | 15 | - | CASSRAAGVANEQFF | TGCGCCAGCAGCCGCGCAGCGGGAGTGGCTAATGAGCAGTTCTTC
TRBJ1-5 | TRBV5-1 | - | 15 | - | CASSPGFYSNQPQHF | TGCGCCAGCAGTCCAGGGTTTTATAGCAATCAGCCCCAGCATTTT
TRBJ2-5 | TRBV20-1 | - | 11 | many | CSARVGGHRYF | TGCAGTGCTAGAGTCGGAGGTCATCGGTACTTC
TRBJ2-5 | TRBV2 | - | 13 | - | CASSARSQETQYF | TGTGCCAGCAGTGCCCGCAGCCAAGAGACCCAGTACTTC
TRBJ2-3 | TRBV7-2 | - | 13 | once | CASSLEKPDTQYF | TGTGCCAGCAGCTTAGAGAAGCCAGATACGCAGTATTTT
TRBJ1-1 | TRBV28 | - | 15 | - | CASSLWALVNTEAFF | TGTGCCAGCAGTTTATGGGCCCTTGTGAACACTGAAGCTTTCTTT
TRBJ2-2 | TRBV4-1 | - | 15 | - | CASSQGASRVGELFF | TGCGCCAGCAGCCAAGGGGCTAGTAGGGTCGGGGAGCTGTTTTTT
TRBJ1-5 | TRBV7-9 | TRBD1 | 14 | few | CASSERQGGQPQHF | TGTGCCAGCAGCGAGAGACAGGGCGGGCAGCCCCAGCATTTT
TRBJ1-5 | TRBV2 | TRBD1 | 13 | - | CASRTGEDQPQHF | TGTGCCAGCAGGACAGGGGAGGATCAGCCCCAGCATTTT
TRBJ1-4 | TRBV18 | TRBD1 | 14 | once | CASSLGTGAEKLFF | TGTGCCAGCTCACTTGGGACAGGGGCTGAAAAACTGTTTTTT
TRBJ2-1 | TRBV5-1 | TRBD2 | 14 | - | CASSFRDYLNEQFF | TGCGCCAGCAGCTTCCGGGACTATCTAAATGAGCAGTTCTTC
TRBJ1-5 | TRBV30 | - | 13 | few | CAWSVTGGQPQHF | TGTGCCTGGAGTGTGACGGGGGGGCAGCCCCAGCATTTT
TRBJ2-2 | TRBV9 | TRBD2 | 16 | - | CASSDQREGRTGELFF | TGTGCCAGCAGCGACCAGCGGGAGGGCCGCACCGGGGAGCTGTTTTTT
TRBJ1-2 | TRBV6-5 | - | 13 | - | CASSYSKGPVYTF | TGTGCCAGCAGTTACTCGAAGGGGCCCGTCTACACCTTC
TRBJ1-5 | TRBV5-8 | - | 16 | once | CASSLGDPGFNQPQHF | TGTGCCAGCAGCTTGGGGGACCCGGGGTTCAATCAGCCCCAGCATTTT
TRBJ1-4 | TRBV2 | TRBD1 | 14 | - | CASRGDSKNEKLFF | TGTGCCAGCAGGGGGGACAGTAAAAATGAAAAACTGTTTTTT
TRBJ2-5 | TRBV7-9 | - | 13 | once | CASSLSVDGTQYF | TGCGCCAGCAGCTTGTCGGTGGATGGGACCCAGTACTTC